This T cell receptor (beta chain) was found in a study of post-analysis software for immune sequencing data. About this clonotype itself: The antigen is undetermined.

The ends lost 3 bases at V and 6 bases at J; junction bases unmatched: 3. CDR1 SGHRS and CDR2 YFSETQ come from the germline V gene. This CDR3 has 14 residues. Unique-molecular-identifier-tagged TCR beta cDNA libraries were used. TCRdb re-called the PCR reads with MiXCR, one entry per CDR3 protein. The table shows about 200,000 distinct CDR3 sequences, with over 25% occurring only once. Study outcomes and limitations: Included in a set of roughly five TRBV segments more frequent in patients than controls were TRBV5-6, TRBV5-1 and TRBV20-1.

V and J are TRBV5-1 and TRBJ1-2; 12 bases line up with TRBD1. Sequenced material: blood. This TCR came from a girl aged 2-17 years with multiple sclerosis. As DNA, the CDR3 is TGCGCCAGCAGCTGGGACAGGGGGCGGGATGGCTACACCTTC. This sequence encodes CASSWDRGRDGYTF.